Only one count was recorded for the clone carrying this T cell receptor (beta chain). These data originate in a study of shared clonotypes between healthy human individuals. Trimming pared 1 base from V and 5 bases from J, leaving 9 bases between. Germline values: CDR1 SGHRS, CDR2 YFSETQ. This CDR3 has 14 residues. TCRdb's copy holds only in-frame clones and misses some; the assay was immunoSEQ multiplex PCR. The sample holds approximately 530,000 clones; 90% to 97% are singletons and the top ten take roughly 0.06%. The chain recombines TRBV5-1 with TRBJ1-4; the D is unclear. Material for sequencing was naive CD4+ T cells sorted from blood. Subset meaning: CD45RA+ positively selected. This receptor was obtained from a woman in her 30s in good health. The CDR3 nucleotides read TGCGCCAGCAGCTTGACGACGGGAAATGAAAAACTGTTTTTT. Translated, it gives CASSLTTGNEKLFF.